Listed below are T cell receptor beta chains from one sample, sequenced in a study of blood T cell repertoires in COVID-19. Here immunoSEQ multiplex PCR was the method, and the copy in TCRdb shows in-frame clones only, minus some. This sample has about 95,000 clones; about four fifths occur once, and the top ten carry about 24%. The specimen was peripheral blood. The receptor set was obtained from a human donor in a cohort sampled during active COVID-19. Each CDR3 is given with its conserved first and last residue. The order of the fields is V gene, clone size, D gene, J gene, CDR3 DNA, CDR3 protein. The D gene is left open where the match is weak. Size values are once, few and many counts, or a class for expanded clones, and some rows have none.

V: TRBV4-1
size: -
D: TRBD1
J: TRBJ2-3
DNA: TGCGCCAGCAGCCAAGACCCCGGGACAGGGGCGGCTACGCAGTATTTT
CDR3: CASSQDPGTGAATQYF

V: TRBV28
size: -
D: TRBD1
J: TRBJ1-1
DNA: TGTGCCAGCAGCAAGACAGGGGGCGGCACTGAAGCTTTCTTT
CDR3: CASSKTGGGTEAFF

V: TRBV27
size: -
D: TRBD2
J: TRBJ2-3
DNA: TGTGCCAGCAGTCGCCGAGTCCTAGCGGGGGGCGTCACAGATACGCAGTATTTT
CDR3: CASSRRVLAGGVTDTQYF

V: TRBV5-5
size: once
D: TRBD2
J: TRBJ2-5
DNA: TGTGCCAGCAGCCCCGAACTAGCGGGGGCCCTTCGAGAGACCCAGTACTTC
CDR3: CASSPELAGALRETQYF

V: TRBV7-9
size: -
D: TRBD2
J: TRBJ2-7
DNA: TGTGCCAGCAGCCCCGGGACTAGCGGGGCCCCCTACGAGCAGTACTTC
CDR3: CASSPGTSGAPYEQYF

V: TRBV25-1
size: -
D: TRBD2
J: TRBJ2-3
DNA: TGTGCCAGCCGTGGACTAGCGGGATTGGGAGATACGCAGTATTTT
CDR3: CASRGLAGLGDTQYF

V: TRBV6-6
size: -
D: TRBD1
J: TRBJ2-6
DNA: TGTGCCAGCAGTCGGACAGGGCTCGGCTCTGGGGCCAACGTCCTGACTTTC
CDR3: CASSRTGLGSGANVLTF

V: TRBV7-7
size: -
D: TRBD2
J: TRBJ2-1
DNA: TGTGCTAGCAGCGCGGGGACTAGCGGGTTTAATGAGCAGTTCTTC
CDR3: CASSAGTSGFNEQFF

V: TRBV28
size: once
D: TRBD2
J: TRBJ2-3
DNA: TGTGCCAGCAGTTTAAGCCTGACAAGCGGGAGTAGGACAGATACGCAGTATTTT
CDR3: CASSLSLTSGSRTDTQYF

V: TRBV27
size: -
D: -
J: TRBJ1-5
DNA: TGTGCCAGCAGGTTGACACTGAATCAGCCCCAGCATTTT
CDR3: CASRLTLNQPQHF

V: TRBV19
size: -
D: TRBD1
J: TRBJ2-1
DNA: TGTGCCAGTAGTTGGGACAGCCGTAGGGCTTACAATGAGCAGTTCTTC
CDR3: CASSWDSRRAYNEQFF

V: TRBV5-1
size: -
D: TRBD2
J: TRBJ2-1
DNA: TGCGCCAGCAGCTTGGCGCCTAGCGGGAGCTATGAGCAGTTCTTC
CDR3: CASSLAPSGSYEQFF

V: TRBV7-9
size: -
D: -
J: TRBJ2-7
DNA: TGTGCCAGCAGCTTAGCCTCACAGGGCGAGCAGTACTTC
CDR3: CASSLASQGEQYF

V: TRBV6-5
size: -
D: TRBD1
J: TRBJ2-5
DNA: TGTGCCAGCAGTTACGGAACACAGGGGATCGAGACCCAGTACTTC
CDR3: CASSYGTQGIETQYF

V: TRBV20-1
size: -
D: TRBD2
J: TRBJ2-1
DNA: TGCAGTGCTAGTTTTGCTAGCGGGAGTCGGACTGAGCAGTTCTTC
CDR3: CSASFASGSRTEQFF

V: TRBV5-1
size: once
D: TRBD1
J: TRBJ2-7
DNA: TGCGCCAGCAGCATAGGGACAGGGGGCAACGAGCAGTACTTC
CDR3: CASSIGTGGNEQYF

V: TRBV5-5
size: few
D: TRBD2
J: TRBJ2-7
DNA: TGTGCCAGCAGCCCACAATTGCAGGGAGGGGAGCAGTACTTC
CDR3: CASSPQLQGGEQYF

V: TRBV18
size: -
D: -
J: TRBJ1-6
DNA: TGTGCCAGCTCACCCAGGGCGCAAAATTCACCCCTCCACTTT
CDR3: CASSPRAQNSPLHF

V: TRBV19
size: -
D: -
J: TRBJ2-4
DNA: TGTGCCAGTAGTATGGCGGGGAATGGGAACATTCAGTACTTC
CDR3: CASSMAGNGNIQYF

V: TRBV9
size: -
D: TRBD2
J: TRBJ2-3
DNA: TGTGCCAGCAGCGTACGCAGCGGGGGTTCCACAGATACGCAGTATTTT
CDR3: CASSVRSGGSTDTQYF

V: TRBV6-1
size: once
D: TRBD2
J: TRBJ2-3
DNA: TGTGCCAGCAGTGAAGGTCCGGGACTAGCGGCTAGCACAGATACGCAGTATTTT
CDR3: CASSEGPGLAASTDTQYF

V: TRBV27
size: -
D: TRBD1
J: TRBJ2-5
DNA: TGTGCCAGCAGGCCCCCGAGGGCAGGGGGAAGAGAGACCCAGTACTTC
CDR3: CASRPPRAGGRETQYF

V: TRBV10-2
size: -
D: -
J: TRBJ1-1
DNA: TGCGCCAGCAGTTGGAAAGGGGTGAACACTGAAGCTTTCTTT
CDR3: CASSWKGVNTEAFF

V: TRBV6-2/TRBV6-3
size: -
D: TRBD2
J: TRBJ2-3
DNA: TGTGCCAGCAGTTACCCCGGACTAGGGATGGCAGATACGCAGTATTTT
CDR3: CASSYPGLGMADTQYF

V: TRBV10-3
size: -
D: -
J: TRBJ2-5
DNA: TGTGCCATCAGTGAGTCGGCCAACGTGGAGACCCAGTACTTC
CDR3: CAISESANVETQYF

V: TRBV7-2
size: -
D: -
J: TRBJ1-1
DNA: TGTGCCAGCAGCTTAGGCGGGGGGGCTAGGATGAACACTGAAGCTTTCTTT
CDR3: CASSLGGGARMNTEAFF